This TCR beta chain was identified during a study of T cell repertoires in cytomegalovirus infection. As for the study in general: Indicated by public TCR beta signatures were CMV infection and matching HLA type. General study points: Pooled public TCR beta family frequency picked out CMV carriers with the relevant HLA. CMV-specific TCR beta clonotypes restricted by HLA-C were the ones dominating the ex vivo response.

This clonotype appeared many times. Its antigen is currently unknown. TCRdb called the reads again in MiXCR, with one record for every CDR3 protein. The sample contains 650,000 to 850,000 distinct CDR3 sequences, under 35% of which appear only once. The germline V gene encodes CDR1 SGHTA and CDR2 FQGNSA. The ends were cut back, 1 base at V and 7 bases at J, with 3 bases in the middle. The CDR3 is 11 amino acids. The sequence came from a human donor in good health (CMV status not recorded). Some clones in this sample may be carry-over from other donors' samples. The sequencing here drew on cultured CD8+ T cells from PBMCs, taken from culture after CMV antigen stimulation. The chain is built from TRBV7-2 and TRBJ2-3; D is unresolved. CDR3 amino acids: CASSLGYTQYF. CDR3 nucleotide sequence: TGTGCCAGCAGCTTAGGTTATACGCAGTATTTT.